A selection of T cell receptor beta chains follows, all from one sample in a study of T cells in Graves' hyperthyroidism and ophthalmopathy. From the multiplex PCR reads, TCRdb called clonotypes with MiXCR, one entry per CDR3 protein. The table shows under 350,000 distinct CDR3 sequences, with about an eighth occurring only once. Sequencing was done on a sample of blood. The receptors originated from a woman aged 35 to 49 with Graves' hyperthyroidism. Both conserved end residues are part of each CDR3. The D gene is left open where the match is weak. Expanded clones get a size class; other rows say once, few or many, or leave the size out.

cdr3_nt: TGTGCCAGCAGTTTCACCCTGAACACTGAAGCTTTCTTT; cdr3_aa: CASSFTLNTEAFF; j_call: TRBJ1-1; d_call: .; clone_size: many; v_call: TRBV28
cdr3_nt: TGCAGCGTTGTGATAGGGGTTTTAGATACGCAGTATTTT; cdr3_aa: CSVVIGVLDTQYF; j_call: TRBJ2-3; d_call: .; clone_size: many; v_call: TRBV29-1
cdr3_nt: TGTGCCAGCAGTGGGGGCGGTGAACAGCCTAATGAAAAACTGTTTTTT; cdr3_aa: CASSGGGEQPNEKLFF; j_call: TRBJ1-4; d_call: .; clone_size: many; v_call: TRBV6-1
cdr3_nt: TGTGCCAGCAGTGTGACAGCCCAGAACACCGGGGAGCTGTTTTTT; cdr3_aa: CASSVTAQNTGELFF; j_call: TRBJ2-2; d_call: .; clone_size: many; v_call: TRBV6-1
cdr3_nt: TGCAGTGCTATAAGTCGTCTAGCGGGCACAGATACGCAGTATTTT; cdr3_aa: CSAISRLAGTDTQYF; j_call: TRBJ2-3; d_call: TRBD2; clone_size: few; v_call: TRBV20-1
cdr3_nt: TGTGCCAGCACTAGCGGGTCCCAGGGGGAGACCCAGTACTTC; cdr3_aa: CASTSGSQGETQYF; j_call: TRBJ2-5; d_call: TRBD2; clone_size: many; v_call: TRBV7-9
cdr3_nt: TGTGCCAGCAGTGATGCTCGGGGGCCAGTATCACCCCTCCACTTT; cdr3_aa: CASSDARGPVSPLHF; j_call: TRBJ1-6; d_call: .; clone_size: many; v_call: TRBV2
cdr3_nt: TGTGCCAGCAGTACGGGACAGGGGGCTTTCTACGAGCAGTACTTC; cdr3_aa: CASSTGQGAFYEQYF; j_call: TRBJ2-7; d_call: TRBD1; clone_size: few; v_call: TRBV7-2
cdr3_nt: TGTGCCAGCATGCCCCGTGGGAAAGAGACCCAGTACTTC; cdr3_aa: CASMPRGKETQYF; j_call: TRBJ2-5; d_call: .; clone_size: many; v_call: TRBV28
cdr3_nt: TGTGCCAGCAGTGAAATGTGGGGACAAGAGACCCAGTACTTC; cdr3_aa: CASSEMWGQETQYF; j_call: TRBJ2-5; d_call: .; clone_size: many; v_call: TRBV6-1
cdr3_nt: TGTGCCAGCAGCCCCCCTACAGGCGGGTCCTATGGCTACACCTTC; cdr3_aa: CASSPPTGGSYGYTF; j_call: TRBJ1-2; d_call: .; clone_size: many; v_call: TRBV7-2
cdr3_nt: TGTGCCATCAGTTGGACAGGGAAACCCACAGATACGCAGTATTTT; cdr3_aa: CAISWTGKPTDTQYF; j_call: TRBJ2-3; d_call: TRBD1; clone_size: many; v_call: TRBV10-3
cdr3_nt: TGTGCCAGCAATCCTTGGGGGTCGGGGACGAGGGCTGAAGCTTTCTTT; cdr3_aa: CASNPWGSGTRAEAFF; j_call: TRBJ1-1; d_call: .; clone_size: many; v_call: TRBV12-3/TRBV12-4
cdr3_nt: TGTGCCAGCAGCCAAGATTTAGCTACCCCCGGGGAGCTGTTTTTT; cdr3_aa: CASSQDLATPGELFF; j_call: TRBJ2-2; d_call: .; clone_size: .; v_call: TRBV4-2
cdr3_nt: TGTGCCAGCAGGAGCGGGACTACCCGGGGAGGGGCCAACGTCCTGACTTTC; cdr3_aa: CASRSGTTRGGANVLTF; j_call: TRBJ2-6; d_call: TRBD2; clone_size: many; v_call: TRBV6-1
cdr3_nt: TGTGCCAGCACCCACTACTCTGGGGCCAACGTCCTGACTTTC; cdr3_aa: CASTHYSGANVLTF; j_call: TRBJ2-6; d_call: .; clone_size: many; v_call: TRBV6-1
cdr3_nt: TGCAGTGCAGCGCTAGCGCCAGAAGAGACCCAGTACTTC; cdr3_aa: CSAALAPEETQYF; j_call: TRBJ2-5; d_call: .; clone_size: .; v_call: TRBV20-1
cdr3_nt: TGTGCCAGCAGTGAAAGCCCGGGAAACACCATATATTTT; cdr3_aa: CASSESPGNTIYF; j_call: TRBJ1-3; d_call: .; clone_size: many; v_call: TRBV2
cdr3_nt: TGTGCCAGCAGCGTAGCCAGGTACATAGACGCCTATGGCTACACCTTC; cdr3_aa: CASSVARYIDAYGYTF; j_call: TRBJ1-2; d_call: .; clone_size: many; v_call: TRBV9
cdr3_nt: TGTGCCAGCAGCACGGGACAGGGGAACACCGGGGAGCTGTTTTTT; cdr3_aa: CASSTGQGNTGELFF; j_call: TRBJ2-2; d_call: TRBD1; clone_size: many; v_call: TRBV7-9
cdr3_nt: TGTGCCAGCAGTTCTCCGGGCTATGGCTACACCTTC; cdr3_aa: CASSSPGYGYTF; j_call: TRBJ1-2; d_call: .; clone_size: many; v_call: TRBV27
cdr3_nt: TGTGCCAGCAGTTTCTACAGGGCCGACTCCTACGAGCAGTACTTC; cdr3_aa: CASSFYRADSYEQYF; j_call: TRBJ2-7; d_call: .; clone_size: many; v_call: TRBV12-3/TRBV12-4